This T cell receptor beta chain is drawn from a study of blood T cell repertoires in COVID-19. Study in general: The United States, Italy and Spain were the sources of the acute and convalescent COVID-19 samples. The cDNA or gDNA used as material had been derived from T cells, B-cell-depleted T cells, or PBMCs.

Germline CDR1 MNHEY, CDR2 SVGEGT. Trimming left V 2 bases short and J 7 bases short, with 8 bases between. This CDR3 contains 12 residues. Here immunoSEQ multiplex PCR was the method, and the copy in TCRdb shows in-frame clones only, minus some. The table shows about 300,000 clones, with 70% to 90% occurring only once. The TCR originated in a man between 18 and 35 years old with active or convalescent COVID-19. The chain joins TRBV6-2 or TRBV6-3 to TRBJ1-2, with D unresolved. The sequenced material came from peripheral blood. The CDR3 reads CASSYQRVGYTF. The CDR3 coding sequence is TGTGCCAGCAGTTACCAGCGAGTTGGCTACACCTTC.